The 27 T cell receptor beta chains in this list originate from one sample, sequenced in a study of cytomegalovirus exposure and HLA in healthy donors. Some clones are missing from TCRdb's copy, which holds only in-frame ones; the method was immunoSEQ multiplex PCR. The sample gives about 160,000 clones, 89% of which show up once; about 9.4% is in the top ten. The sample comprised PBMCs. The origin of the receptors is a woman aged 18-30 years in good health and CMV-seropositive.

This clone was counted a few times. The V gene is TRBV4-2, the J gene TRBJ2-3; 12 nucleotides agree with TRBD2. The CDR3 consists of 16 residues. After removal of 4 bases from V and 5 bases from J, the junction contained 7 bases not matched to a gene. CDR1 and CDR2 from the germline V gene are LGHNA and YNFKEQ. The DNA of the CDR3 is TGTGCCAGCAGCCCCCGACTAGCGGGAGAAGGAGATACGCAGTATTTT. Its translation is CASSPRLAGEGDTQYF.

J is TRBJ2-5 and V is TRBV7-2; D possibly corresponds to TRBD1 (5 bases). This CDR3 is 14 amino acids long. The germline V gene has CDR1 SGHTA and CDR2 FQGNSA. V lost 5 bases to trimming and J lost 7 bases, with 17 bases between them. The CDR3 region is CASSAGADVRTQYF. The CDR3 DNA reads TGTGCCAGCAGCGCTGGGGCCGACGTACGGACCCAGTACTTC.

This chain joins TRBV12-5 and TRBJ1-2; 7 bases are a match to TRBD1. The junction had 8 bases not matched to a gene; V was cut back by 5 bases and J by 8 bases. CDR3 size: 13 residues. In germline, CDR1 is LGHNT, CDR2 FRNRAP. The DNA for the CDR3 is TGTGCTAGTGGTCCGGGACAGCGACGGGGCTACACCTTC. Protein: CASGPGQRRGYTF.

The chain uses TRBV28 and TRBJ2-3; D gene unclear. Per the germline V gene, CDR1 is MDHEN and CDR2 is SYDVKM. This CDR3 region has 14 residues. V shed 1 base and J shed 1 base, with 6 bases lying between them. The CDR3 protein is CASSLSGGTDTQYF. CDR3 DNA: TGTGCCAGCAGTTTATCAGGCGGCACAGATACGCAGTATTTT.

The chain combines TRBV5-1 with TRBJ1-2; 9 bases agree with TRBD1. Germline V lookup: CDR1 SGHRS, CDR2 YFSETQ. V was clipped by 2 bases and J by 4 bases; unmatched bases: 3. This CDR3 region has 14 residues. CDR3 DNA: TGCGCCAGCAGCTTTAGGACAGGGGCCTATGGCTACACCTTC. This codes for CASSFRTGAYGYTF.

This chain links TRBV28 with TRBJ2-2, with a possible D match to TRBD1 (5 bases). The germline CDR1 and CDR2 sequences are MDHEN and SYDVKM. V lost 7 bases, J lost 5 bases, and 14 bases lay in between. The CDR3 is made up of 14 amino acids. The CDR3 bases are TGTGCCAGCAACCCCCAAGGGGCTACCGGGGAGCTGTTTTTT. Encoded protein: CASNPQGATGELFF. The full variable domain, in which reference TRBV28 and TRBJ2-2 provide the parts outside the CDR3, is DVKVTQSSRYLVKRTGEKVFLECVQDMDHENMFWYRQDPGLGLRLIYFSYDVKMKEKGDIPEGYSVSREKKERFSLILESASTNQTSMYLCASNPQGATGELFFGEGSRLTVL.

V gene TRBV28 combines with J gene TRBJ1-2; TRBD1 matches at 11 bases. Losses at the gene ends were 5 bases for V and 5 bases for J; bases not matched to a gene: 10. Per the germline V gene, CDR1 is MDHEN and CDR2 is SYDVKM. The CDR3 sequence is 16 residues long. This CDR3 reads CASSMRRTGGYYGYTF. The CDR3 DNA reads as TGTGCCAGCAGTATGCGGCGGACAGGGGGCTATTATGGCTACACCTTC.

The chain carries TRBV28 and TRBJ2-7; perhaps TRBD2 as D (5 bases). The germline V and J ends were trimmed by 2 bases and 5 bases, with 13 bases remaining between them. The CDR3 is made up of 14 amino acids. Germline V CDR1 and CDR2: MDHEN, SYDVKM. The CDR3 nucleotides read TGTGCCAGCAGTTTAACGGGAAAGAGTGACGAGCAGTACTTC. This encodes CASSLTGKSDEQYF.

The chain combines TRBV6-4 with TRBJ1-1; maybe TRBD1 (6 bases). Trimming removed 6 bases at V and 3 bases at J, with 11 bases between. This CDR3 comprises 13 residues. Per the germline V gene, CDR1 is MRHNA and CDR2 is SNTAGT. The CDR3 coding sequence is TGTGCCAGCAGCTTACAGGGAGACACTGAAGCTTTCTTT. It is translated as CASSLQGDTEAFF.

V is TRBV6-6 and J is TRBJ2-1, with 11 bases lining up with TRBD2. CDR3 size: 15 residues. V was clipped by 6 bases and J by 8 bases; unmatched bases: 9. CDR1 is MNHNY, CDR2 SVGAGI, per germline (reference sequence). CDR3 bases: TGTGCCAGCAGGACTCCGGGACTAGCGGTCCATGAGCAGTTCTTC. Translation: CASRTPGLAVHEQFF.

This clone was seen once. Other DNA sequences in this sample translate to the same CDR3. This chain connects TRBV10-1 to TRBJ2-7; 8 nucleotides align to TRBD2. Unmatched junction bases numbered 5, after V lost 4 bases and J lost 3 bases. The CDR3 totals 14 residues. The germline V gene has CDR1 WNHNN and CDR2 SYGVQD (reference sequence). The chain's CDR3 is CASSGTSGSYEQYF. In DNA form, the CDR3 reads TGCGCCAGCAGTGGGACCAGCGGGAGCTACGAGCAGTACTTC.

The chain couples TRBV4-1 to TRBJ2-5; 8 bases match TRBD1. V lost 4 bases and J lost 5; bases outside the gene matches: 9. The germline CDR1 and CDR2 sequences are MGHRA and YSYEKL. The CDR3 consists of 15 residues. Written as DNA, the CDR3 is TGCGCCAGCAGCCTAGGACAGGGATGGGCGGAGACCCAGTACTTC. Its translation: CASSLGQGWAETQYF.

This clone was seen only a few times. The V and J genes are TRBV19 and TRBJ2-7, with D maybe TRBD2 (6 bases). V lost 1 base, J lost 3 bases, and 13 bases lay in between. CDR1 is LNHDA and CDR2 is SQIVND in the germline V gene (reference sequence). The CDR3 has 15 residues. In DNA form, the CDR3 reads TGTGCCAGTAGTATAGGGATGGGAGGTCACTACGAGCAGTACTTC. Amino acid sequence: CASSIGMGGHYEQYF.

The count of this clone is one. The CDR3, as DNA: TGTGCCAGCTCGACAGGGGGCAGAGAAAAACTGTTTTTT. Translation gives CASSTGGREKLFF. The chain combines TRBV27 with TRBJ1-4; 10 nucleotides agree with TRBD1. The CDR3 is 13 amino acids. V lost 8 bases and J lost 8; bases outside the gene matches: 5. Looked up from germline, CDR1 is MNHEY and CDR2 is SMNVEV (reference sequence). Looking up the rest from reference TRBV27 and TRBJ1-4 gives the full variable domain: EAQVTQNPRYLITVTGKKLTVTCSQNMNHEYMSWYRQDPGLGLRQIYYSMNVEVTDKGDVPEGYKVSRKEKRNFPLILESPSPNQTSLYFCASSTGGREKLFFGSGTQLSVL.

This chain links TRBV20-1 with TRBJ1-2; tentatively, D is TRBD1 (6 bases). The CDR3 runs 10 residues. CDR1 is DFQATT and CDR2 is SNEGSKA in the germline V gene (reference sequence). Trimming pared 7 bases from V and 7 bases from J, leaving 10 bases between. In DNA, the CDR3 is TGCAGTGGTACAGGGCCTGGCTACACCTTC. Amino acid sequence: CSGTGPGYTF.

The chain carries TRBV30 and TRBJ2-1, with 10 bases lining up with TRBD2. Germline-derived CDR1 and CDR2 are GTSNPN and SVGIG (reference sequence). Unmatched junction bases numbered 6, after V lost 2 bases and J lost 5 bases. The CDR3 is 15 residues long. CDR3 bases: TGTGCCTGGAGTTATCTAGCGGGAGAGGACAATGAGCAGTTCTTC. It specifies CAWSYLAGEDNEQFF.

This clone was seen just once. This chain uses TRBV10-2 with TRBJ1-1, with 8 bases identical to TRBD1. This CDR3 is built from 18 residues. V lost 5 bases to trimming and J lost 5 bases; unmatched junction nucleotides: 19. In germline, CDR1 is WSHSY, CDR2 SAAADI. The CDR3 reads CASSSSRTGRGKGTEAFF. The CDR3 nucleotides are TGCGCCAGCAGTTCCTCCCGGACAGGGAGAGGTAAGGGTACTGAAGCTTTCTTT.

J is TRBJ2-1 and V is TRBV5-1; D gene unclear. The V end was cut by 0 bases, the J end by 0 bases, with 10 bases between. CDR3 length: 16 residues. Germline CDR1 SGHRS, CDR2 YFSETQ. The CDR3 spells CASSLEPPGSYNEQFF. In DNA, the CDR3 is TGCGCCAGCAGCTTGGAACCCCCAGGCTCCTACAATGAGCAGTTCTTC.

Details on this clone: Sequence at one end of the junction differs from germline and may be a read error. The CDR3 DNA reads as TGTGCTAGCAGCTTAGGACAAAAGAAGAACACCGGGGAGCTGTTTTTT. Protein sequence: CASSLGQKKNTGELFF. The chain is built from TRBV7-7 and TRBJ2-2; tentative D call: TRBD1 (5 bases). Germline loops: CDR1 SSHAT, CDR2 FNYEAQ (reference sequence). The CDR3 is 16 residues long.

The rearrangement joins TRBV19 to TRBJ2-3, with D maybe TRBD2 (6 bases). The CDR3 covers 15 residues. Trimming took off 6 bases at V and 4 bases at J, with 17 bases between the two ends. CDR1 is LNHDA, CDR2 SQIVND, per germline (reference sequence). This chain's CDR3 is CASRSLGGVADTQYF. The CDR3 nucleotides read TGTGCCAGTAGATCTTTGGGGGGAGTAGCAGATACGCAGTATTTT.

This chain connects TRBV25-1 to TRBJ2-1, with 11 nucleotides matching TRBD2. The CDR3 has 17 amino acids. V was pared by 4 bases and J by 5 bases, with 10 bases of the junction left unmatched. In germline, CDR1 is MGHDK, CDR2 SYGVNS. CDR3 in amino acids: CASSGVSGRVSHNEQFF. The CDR3 coding sequence is TGTGCCAGCAGTGGGGTTAGCGGGAGGGTTTCCCACAATGAGCAGTTCTTC.

The chain carries TRBV9 and TRBJ1-2; weak D call: TRBD1 (6 bases). V was pared by 3 bases and J by 4 bases, with 13 bases between. The germline V gene encodes CDR1 SGDLS and CDR2 YYNGEE. CDR3 length equals 14 residues. Here the CDR3 reads CASSAETGLYGYTF. The CDR3 nucleotides are TGTGCCAGCAGCGCTGAAACAGGGCTCTATGGCTACACCTTC.

The rearrangement joins TRBV10-3 to TRBJ2-7; D is ambiguous. CDR3 length: 10 amino acids. Germline V gives CDR1 ENHRY, CDR2 SYGVKD. V lost 10 bases and J 4 bases, leaving 8 bases between the germline ends. The CDR3 loop reads CATADYEQYF. The CDR3 region has the DNA TGTGCCACCGCGGATTACGAGCAGTACTTC.

V gene TRBV2 combines with J gene TRBJ1-5; D is unclear. This CDR3 spans 14 amino acids. In germline, CDR1 is SNHLY, CDR2 FYNNEI. V shed 2 bases and J shed 0 bases, with 5 bases lying between them. DNA for the CDR3: TGTGCCAGCAGTGAATTTAGTAGCAATCAGCCCCAGCATTTT. It yields the protein CASSEFSSNQPQHF.

DNA of the CDR3: TGCGCCAGCAGCCGAGACGGGAGCTCCTACGAGCAGTACTTC. It is translated as CASSRDGSSYEQYF. J is TRBJ2-7 and V is TRBV5-1; weak D call: TRBD2 (6 bases). Germline CDR1 reads SGHRS; CDR2 reads YFSETQ. V was trimmed by 4 bases and J by 0 bases, leaving 11 bases between them. The CDR3 contains 14 residues.

This sequence joins TRBV27 and TRBJ2-5, with D possibly matching TRBD1 (6 bases). Per the germline V gene, CDR1 is MNHEY and CDR2 is SMNVEV (reference sequence). Trimming took 6 bases from V and 2 from J, leaving 22 bases between them. CDR3 length: 17 residues. CDR3 nucleotides: TGTGCCAGCAGACCGGTCGGGGCAGGGGTAGTACAAGAGACCCAGTACTTC. Residues: CASRPVGAGVVQETQYF.

The V call is TRBV6-5, the J call TRBJ2-1; D may be TRBD1 (5 bases). CDR3 length: 14 amino acids. Trimming removed 1 base from V and 4 bases from J, with 8 bases in between. The germline V gene has CDR1 MNHEY and CDR2 SVGAGI. CDR3 protein: CASSYYQGYNEQFF. The CDR3 DNA reads TGTGCCAGCAGTTACTACCAGGGATACAATGAGCAGTTCTTC.